This T cell receptor beta chain was sequenced in a study of tumor-infiltrating lymphocytes in primary liver carcinoma. At the level of the study: All patients, whether men or women, fell within 30 to 69 years of age.

Findings and limits, study-wide: It was in tumors, not blood, that the top-250-clone fraction was significantly higher (p = 0.039).

This clonotype has just a few counts. The antigen remains undetermined. The template, roughly 550 ng total RNA, yielded TCR beta cDNA made with a constant-region primer. Researchers made the TCR beta libraries by running three nested multiplex PCR rounds with slightly modified ARM-PCR. Rounds one and two of PCR, each of 10 cycles, were primed with TRBV1-TRBV30 forward primers and a C-beta reverse primer. MiXCR, run by TCRdb on the multiplex PCR reads, gives a single entry per CDR3 protein. The sample lists tens of thousands of distinct CDR3 sequences; over 70% were seen once. Germline loops: CDR1 SGHNT, CDR2 YENEEA. Trimming cost V 5 bases and J 0 bases; bases outside gene matches: 8. CDR3 size: 18 residues. From unsorted bulk tissue weighing about 20-32 mg, DNA and RNA were co-extracted.

This chain uses TRBV11-3 with TRBJ2-3, with TRBD2 identical over 13 bases. The sequenced sample consisted of liver tumor tissue from sampling region 2. Subset of the sample: tumor region T2, inferior pole. The receptor was isolated from a man aged 35-49 years with primary liver carcinoma and hepatitis B virus infection. This CDR3 is CASSPRTSGGLSTDTQYF. The CDR3 bases are TGTGCCAGCAGCCCCAGGACTAGCGGGGGCCTTAGCACAGATACGCAGTATTTT.